The clone carrying this T cell receptor beta chain was counted at least ten times. The CDR3 spans 14 residues. V lost 2 bases to trimming and J lost 6 bases, with 11 bases between them. Germline CDR1 and CDR2: LGHDT and YNNKEL (reference sequence). Time point: pre-sensitization, week 0. Treatment: therapeutic diphenylcyclopropenone sensitization with weekly scalp DPC. TCRdb redid the calling of the RACE reads with MiXCR, one entry per CDR3 protein. Of approximately 100,000 distinct CDR3 sequences in the sample, roughly 8.8% were seen once. This entry belongs to a study of human T cells and chemical hapten exposure.

V is TRBV3-1 and J is TRBJ2-1, with D perhaps matching TRBD1 (5 bases). The sample in question was whole blood, obtained in connection with sensitization to the hapten diphenylcyclopropenone (DPC). The receptor was derived from a woman in her thirties or forties with alopecia areata. Some clones in this sample may be carry-over from other donors' samples. In DNA form, the CDR3 reads TGTGCCAGCAGCCAAATGGACAAGGTCAATGAGCAGTTCTTC. This codes for CASSQMDKVNEQFF.